The clone carrying this T cell receptor beta chain was detected only once. The sample originates from a study of blood T cell repertoires in COVID-19. As for the study in general: The samples span acute and convalescent COVID-19 from the United States, Italy and Spain.

Assay: immunoSEQ multiplex PCR; the TCRdb copy retains only in-frame clones and omits some. The profile covers roughly 310,000 clones, with roughly 90% appearing a single time and approximately 4% taken by the ten largest. The CDR3 sequence is 14 residues long. The germline gives CDR1 MNHEY, CDR2 SMNVEV (reference sequence). Trimming took off 3 bases at V and 5 bases at J, with 13 bases between the two ends. This clonotype was obtained from a woman between 50 and 59 years old with active or convalescent COVID-19. The source material was peripheral blood. V usage is TRBV27 and J usage is TRBJ1-1; D is undetermined. The CDR3 DNA is TGTGCCAGCAGTTTGCAGGCCAGTTGGACTGAAGCTTTCTTT. As protein: CASSLQASWTEAFF.